This T cell receptor beta chain was sequenced for a study of cytomegalovirus exposure and HLA in healthy donors. General study points: Rates of TCR association differed by HLA locus in a later analysis, with DRB1 highest and HLA-C lowest.

This clone was seen only once. What it binds is unknown. The PCR ran on 60 Vbeta and 13 Jbeta primers. TCRdb keeps only in-frame clones here, not all; method: immunoSEQ multiplex PCR. Of 130,000 or so clones listed, roughly three fifths were seen once; the top ten hold around 6.3%. Looked up from germline, CDR1 is SGHRS and CDR2 is YFSETQ. This CDR3 region has 15 residues. Trimming took 1 base from V and 0 from J, leaving 8 bases between them. V gene TRBV5-1 combines with J gene TRBJ1-3; a possible D gene is TRBD1 (5 bases). Sequencing was carried out using PBMCs. This TCR derives from a woman aged 60-75 years in good health and CMV-seronegative. Written as DNA, the CDR3 is TGCGCCAGCAGCTTGTTGCAGGGCTCTGGAAACACCATATATTTT. Residues: CASSLLQGSGNTIYF.